Below, 6 T cell receptor beta chains from the same sample are listed, as sequenced in a study of response to subunit inactivated influenza vaccine. One entry per CDR3 protein, called by TCRdb with MiXCR from the RT-PCR reads. The data show about 780,000 distinct CDR3 sequences, 15% to 20% seen once. Sample: PBMCs from blood, taken more than 4 days after vaccination. These receptors were collected from a man aged 50 to 60 who received an inactivated influenza vaccine.

In its sample, this clonotype was seen a few times. The V call is TRBV15, the J call TRBJ1-5; D not certain. Germline CDR1 and CDR2: LNHNV and YYDKDF (reference sequence). This CDR3 spans 14 amino acids. Trimming removed 0 bases from V and 3 bases from J, with 6 bases in between. This CDR3 is CATSRDGINQPQHF. CDR3 sequence (DNA): TGTGCCACCAGCAGAGACGGCATCAATCAGCCCCAGCATTTT.

The table lists this clonotype with many counts. The chain employs TRBV6-5 and TRBJ1-1; D is unresolved. The CDR3 runs 14 residues. Per the germline V gene, CDR1 is MNHEY and CDR2 is SVGAGI. The V gene lost 2 bases and the J gene lost 1 base, with 8 bases spanning the gap. CDR3 sequence reads: CASSYRVGNTEAFF. The CDR3 bases are TGTGCCAGCAGTTACAGGGTCGGGAACACTGAAGCTTTCTTT.

The chain employs TRBV15 and TRBJ2-1; 10 nucleotides line up with TRBD2. Germline assignment: CDR1 LNHNV and CDR2 YYDKDF (reference sequence). V shed 2 bases and J 4 bases; nucleotides not matched to a gene: 11. The CDR3 extends over 18 amino acids. The CDR3 spells CATSRTLSTSGLYNEQFF. The CDR3 DNA follows: TGTGCCACCAGCAGAACCCTTTCGACTAGCGGGCTGTACAATGAGCAGTTCTTC.

The V call is TRBV7-2, the J call TRBJ2-7; the D is unclear. There are 13 residues in the CDR3. V was trimmed by 5 bases and J by 3 bases, leaving 11 bases between them. CDR1 SGHTA and CDR2 FQGNSA come from the germline V gene. This chain's CDR3 is CASSPDGFYEQYF. CDR3 DNA sequence: TGTGCCAGCAGCCCGGACGGGTTCTACGAGCAGTACTTC.

In its sample, this clonotype was seen many times. This sequence joins TRBV20-1 and TRBJ1-2; the D gene is possibly TRBD1 (6 bases). The V gene's germline CDR1 is DFQATT and CDR2 SNEGSKA (reference sequence). The CDR3 extends over 14 amino acids. The ends were cut back, 6 bases at V and 3 bases at J, with 17 bases in the middle. CDR3 protein: CSANSLNRDYGYTF. The DNA for the CDR3 is TGCAGTGCAAACTCATTAAACAGGGACTATGGCTACACCTTC.

This clonotype occurred many times. The chain recombines TRBV7-2 with TRBJ1-2; D is ambiguous. Trimming removed 1 base at V and 5 bases at J, with 8 bases between. CDR1 is SGHTA, CDR2 FQGNSA, per germline. CDR3 length equals 13 residues. CDR3: CASSLEASYGYTF. The CDR3 DNA follows: TGTGCCAGCAGCTTAGAGGCTTCGTATGGCTACACCTTC.